These T cell receptor beta chains were read from a single sample in a study of T cells in localized non-small cell lung cancer. Produced via immunoSEQ multiplex PCR; TCRdb's table is partial and in-frame only. The table lists some 1,500 clones, around 25% of them singletons. The sequences come from lung tumor tissue, collected before any cancer treatment. These receptors all come from a woman aged 40-75 years with stage III lung adenocarcinoma. CDR3s include the opening cysteine and the closing phenylalanine or tryptophan. A D gene is named only where the DNA matches it firmly. Clone size appears in some rows only: once, few, many, or a class for an expanded clone.

cdr3_length: 13; d_call: .; j_call: TRBJ1-2; clone_size: .; v_call: TRBV19; cdr3_aa: CASSPQVGYGYTF; cdr3_nt: TGTGCCAGTAGTCCCCAAGTAGGGTATGGCTACACCTTC
cdr3_length: 17; d_call: .; j_call: TRBJ1-6; clone_size: .; v_call: TRBV9; cdr3_aa: CASRWVEPFSYNSPLHF; cdr3_nt: TGTGCCAGCAGGTGGGTCGAGCCATTCTCCTATAATTCACCCCTCCACTTT
cdr3_length: 14; d_call: .; j_call: TRBJ1-3; clone_size: large; v_call: TRBV6-8; cdr3_aa: CASSDGVSGNTIYF; cdr3_nt: TGTGCCAGCAGTGATGGGGTATCTGGAAACACCATATATTTT
cdr3_length: 14; d_call: .; j_call: TRBJ1-5; clone_size: few; v_call: TRBV6-8; cdr3_aa: CAISAAYFGQPQHF; cdr3_nt: TGTGCCATCAGTGCAGCCTATTTCGGTCAGCCCCAGCATTTT
cdr3_length: 16; d_call: .; j_call: TRBJ2-1; clone_size: few; v_call: TRBV10-2; cdr3_aa: CASSDRVSTAYNEQFF; cdr3_nt: TGCGCCAGCAGTGACCGCGTCTCGACCGCGTACAATGAGCAGTTCTTC
cdr3_length: 16; d_call: .; j_call: TRBJ2-3; clone_size: .; v_call: TRBV5-1; cdr3_aa: CASSTVGGATTDTQYF; cdr3_nt: TGCGCCAGCAGCACGGTGGGGGGGGCGACCACAGATACGCAGTATTTT
cdr3_length: 15; d_call: .; j_call: TRBJ1-5; clone_size: medium-sized; v_call: TRBV11-3; cdr3_aa: CASSPVGGSNQPQHF; cdr3_nt: TGTGCCAGCAGCCCCGTGGGGGGAAGCAATCAGCCCCAGCATTTT
cdr3_length: 16; d_call: TRBD1; j_call: TRBJ1-2; clone_size: once; v_call: TRBV18; cdr3_aa: CASSPAAGGRFYGYTF; cdr3_nt: TGTGCCAGCTCACCTGCGGCAGGGGGCAGATTCTATGGCTACACCTTC
cdr3_length: 14; d_call: .; j_call: TRBJ2-1; clone_size: .; v_call: TRBV11-3; cdr3_aa: CASSLGTLYNEQFF; cdr3_nt: TGTGCCAGCAGCTTGGGGACTCTCTACAATGAGCAGTTCTTC
cdr3_length: 15; d_call: .; j_call: TRBJ1-2; clone_size: medium-sized; v_call: TRBV7-6; cdr3_aa: CASSSTATGLGGYTF; cdr3_nt: TGTGCCAGCAGCTCAACCGCCACAGGGTTAGGTGGCTACACCTTC
cdr3_length: 14; d_call: .; j_call: TRBJ1-1; clone_size: few; v_call: TRBV11-3; cdr3_aa: CASSTASLGPEAFF; cdr3_nt: TGTGCCAGCAGCACAGCCTCACTGGGGCCTGAAGCTTTCTTT
cdr3_length: 21; d_call: TRBD1; j_call: TRBJ2-1; clone_size: .; v_call: TRBV14; cdr3_aa: CASSQAWTGGAGRHRGHEQFF; cdr3_nt: TGTGCCAGCAGCCAAGCCTGGACAGGGGGGGCGGGTAGGCACAGGGGCCATGAGCAGTTCTTC
cdr3_length: 19; d_call: TRBD2; j_call: TRBJ2-7; clone_size: .; v_call: TRBV5-8; cdr3_aa: CASSLAPGRAGEDAYEQYF; cdr3_nt: TGTGCCAGCAGCTTGGCGCCGGGGAGGGCGGGGGAGGACGCCTACGAGCAGTACTTC
cdr3_length: 15; d_call: .; j_call: TRBJ2-5; clone_size: medium-sized; v_call: TRBV11-3; cdr3_aa: CASSSPPGTQETQYF; cdr3_nt: TGTGCCAGCAGCTCCCCGCCCGGGACCCAAGAGACCCAGTACTTC
cdr3_length: 14; d_call: .; j_call: TRBJ2-2; clone_size: .; v_call: TRBV15; cdr3_aa: CATSRDSVAGELFF; cdr3_nt: TGTGCCACCAGCAGAGATTCGGTGGCCGGGGAGCTGTTTTTT
cdr3_length: 15; d_call: TRBD2; j_call: TRBJ2-7; clone_size: .; v_call: TRBV11-3; cdr3_aa: CASSLEGGSSYEQYF; cdr3_nt: TGTGCCAGCAGCTTAGAGGGAGGGAGCTCCTACGAGCAGTACTTC
cdr3_length: 13; d_call: .; j_call: TRBJ2-5; clone_size: few; v_call: TRBV6-8; cdr3_aa: CASSMGRRGLQYF; cdr3_nt: TGTGCCAGCAGCATGGGGCGCCGAGGGCTCCAGTACTTC
cdr3_length: 13; d_call: .; j_call: TRBJ2-7; clone_size: .; v_call: TRBV29-1; cdr3_aa: CSVEEGGGYEQYF; cdr3_nt: TGCAGCGTTGAAGAAGGAGGCGGATACGAGCAGTACTTC
cdr3_length: 15; d_call: TRBD1; j_call: TRBJ1-6; clone_size: few; v_call: TRBV6-8; cdr3_aa: CASTSSRTGNSPLHF; cdr3_nt: TGTGCCAGCACCTCATCACGGACAGGGAATTCACCCCTCCACTTT
cdr3_length: 12; d_call: .; j_call: TRBJ1-2; clone_size: .; v_call: TRBV19; cdr3_aa: CASTKENYGYTF; cdr3_nt: TGTGCCAGTACTAAGGAAAACTATGGCTACACCTTC
cdr3_length: 13; d_call: .; j_call: TRBJ2-2; clone_size: few; v_call: TRBV6-8; cdr3_aa: CASSYERSGELFF; cdr3_nt: TGTGCCAGCAGTTACGAGCGGTCCGGGGAGCTGTTTTTT
cdr3_length: 14; d_call: .; j_call: TRBJ1-1; clone_size: .; v_call: TRBV11-3; cdr3_aa: CASSFKGGDTEAFF; cdr3_nt: TGTGCCAGCAGCTTCAAGGGGGGGGACACTGAAGCTTTCTTT
cdr3_length: 14; d_call: TRBD1; j_call: TRBJ2-7; clone_size: large; v_call: TRBV19; cdr3_aa: CASSDRGRTYEQYF; cdr3_nt: TGTGCCAGTAGCGACAGGGGGCGGACCTACGAGCAGTACTTC
cdr3_length: 15; d_call: TRBD2; j_call: TRBJ2-2; clone_size: .; v_call: TRBV19; cdr3_aa: CASTPSGGGAGELFF; cdr3_nt: TGTGCCAGTACCCCTAGCGGGGGTGGCGCCGGGGAGCTGTTTTTT
cdr3_length: 17; d_call: .; j_call: TRBJ2-2; clone_size: .; v_call: TRBV5-1; cdr3_aa: CASSLGHRNSNTGELFF; cdr3_nt: TGCGCCAGCAGCTTGGGGCACAGGAATTCGAACACCGGGGAGCTGTTTTTT
cdr3_length: 14; d_call: .; j_call: TRBJ1-1; clone_size: .; v_call: TRBV6-8; cdr3_aa: CASSYVSTNTEAFF; cdr3_nt: TGTGCCAGCAGTTACGTCAGCACAAACACTGAAGCTTTCTTT
cdr3_length: 16; d_call: TRBD2; j_call: TRBJ2-7; clone_size: few; v_call: TRBV27; cdr3_aa: CASSLLAGGLAYEQYF; cdr3_nt: TGTGCCAGCAGTTTACTAGCGGGGGGCCTCGCCTACGAGCAGTACTTC
cdr3_length: 17; d_call: TRBD1; j_call: TRBJ1-1; clone_size: once; v_call: TRBV19; cdr3_aa: CASSISDTGQVRTEAFF; cdr3_nt: TGTGCCAGTAGTATCTCGGACACGGGACAGGTACGAACTGAAGCTTTCTTT
cdr3_length: 14; d_call: .; j_call: TRBJ1-1; clone_size: few; v_call: TRBV2; cdr3_aa: CASAGGRRFAEAFF; cdr3_nt: TGTGCCAGCGCCGGAGGGAGGCGGTTCGCTGAAGCTTTCTTT
cdr3_length: 18; d_call: TRBD1; j_call: TRBJ1-5; clone_size: medium-sized; v_call: TRBV9; cdr3_aa: CASSVGQGQLSSTQPQHF; cdr3_nt: TGTGCCAGCAGCGTAGGACAGGGCCAGCTTAGCAGCACTCAGCCCCAGCATTTT
cdr3_length: 14; d_call: TRBD1; j_call: TRBJ2-7; clone_size: .; v_call: TRBV29-1; cdr3_aa: CSVSGQGDPYEQYF; cdr3_nt: TGCAGCGTTTCCGGACAGGGGGACCCCTACGAGCAGTACTTC
cdr3_length: 12; d_call: TRBD1; j_call: TRBJ1-2; clone_size: once; v_call: TRBV29-1; cdr3_aa: CSVGQGIYGYTF; cdr3_nt: TGCAGCGTTGGACAGGGGATCTATGGCTACACCTTC
cdr3_length: 12; d_call: .; j_call: TRBJ2-1; clone_size: few; v_call: TRBV9; cdr3_aa: CASSVTYNEQFF; cdr3_nt: TGTGCCAGCAGCGTGACCTACAATGAGCAGTTCTTC
cdr3_length: 15; d_call: .; j_call: TRBJ2-1; clone_size: .; v_call: TRBV14; cdr3_aa: CASSQDRGRYNEQFF; cdr3_nt: TGTGCCAGCAGCCAAGACAGAGGAAGGTACAATGAGCAGTTCTTC
cdr3_length: 16; d_call: .; j_call: TRBJ2-1; clone_size: few; v_call: TRBV19; cdr3_aa: CASSGDGGSRNNEQFF; cdr3_nt: TGTGCCAGTAGCGGAGATGGGGGGAGTAGAAACAATGAGCAGTTCTTC
cdr3_length: 14; d_call: TRBD2; j_call: TRBJ2-1; clone_size: .; v_call: TRBV9; cdr3_aa: CASSVSGKLNEQFF; cdr3_nt: TGTGCCAGCAGCGTAAGCGGGAAACTTAATGAGCAGTTCTTC
cdr3_length: 17; d_call: .; j_call: TRBJ2-4; clone_size: medium-sized; v_call: TRBV6-8; cdr3_aa: CASSYNPTSRAKNIQYF; cdr3_nt: TGTGCCAGCAGTTACAACCCGACTAGTCGAGCCAAAAACATTCAGTACTTC
cdr3_length: 15; d_call: .; j_call: TRBJ1-4; clone_size: .; v_call: TRBV11-3; cdr3_aa: CASSGGNRVREKLFF; cdr3_nt: TGTGCCAGCAGCGGGGGGAACAGGGTGAGAGAAAAACTGTTTTTT
cdr3_length: 15; d_call: TRBD1; j_call: TRBJ1-1; clone_size: .; v_call: TRBV5-1; cdr3_aa: CASSLGQGANTEAFF; cdr3_nt: TGCGCCAGCAGCTTGGGACAGGGGGCGAACACTGAAGCTTTCTTT
cdr3_length: 16; d_call: .; j_call: TRBJ1-1; clone_size: few; v_call: TRBV18; cdr3_aa: CASSPPSGPSVRVAFF; cdr3_nt: TGTGCCAGCTCACCGCCGTCAGGGCCTTCGGTCCGGGTAGCTTTCTTT
cdr3_length: 15; d_call: TRBD1; j_call: TRBJ2-7; clone_size: few; v_call: TRBV28; cdr3_aa: CASSPMTGGPYEQYF; cdr3_nt: TGTGCCAGCAGTCCCATGACAGGGGGCCCCTACGAGCAGTACTTC
cdr3_length: 14; d_call: .; j_call: TRBJ2-7; clone_size: medium-sized; v_call: TRBV9; cdr3_aa: CASSVDGEPYEQYF; cdr3_nt: TGTGCCAGCAGCGTAGACGGCGAACCCTACGAGCAGTACTTC
cdr3_length: 13; d_call: .; j_call: TRBJ1-1; clone_size: .; v_call: TRBV7-2; cdr3_aa: CASSDRLNTEAFF; cdr3_nt: TGTGCCAGCAGCGATCGACTGAACACTGAAGCTTTCTTT
cdr3_length: 14; d_call: .; j_call: TRBJ1-5; clone_size: medium-sized; v_call: TRBV11-3; cdr3_aa: CASSLRGVRQPQHF; cdr3_nt: TGTGCCAGCAGCTTGCGGGGGGTGAGACAGCCCCAGCATTTT
cdr3_length: 14; d_call: .; j_call: TRBJ1-2; clone_size: .; v_call: TRBV30; cdr3_aa: CAWNTGVGNYGYTF; cdr3_nt: TGTGCCTGGAATACAGGAGTAGGCAACTATGGCTACACCTTC